One and the same sample provided the 8 T cell receptor beta chains below, sequenced in a study of PD-L1 blockade in urothelial cancer. Profiling relied on immunoSEQ multiplex PCR, and the TCRdb table lists in-frame clones only, not all of them. The data show 20,000 to 25,000 clones, with approximately 88% seen just once and less than 4% held by the top ten. Sequences were derived from PBMCs, sampled around atezolizumab (anti-PD-L1) treatment. These TCRs come from a man in his fifties with urothelial cancer.

The V call is TRBV5-4, the J call TRBJ2-7; 7 nucleotides agree with TRBD1. The CDR3 covers 17 residues. Per germline, CDR1 SGHNT and CDR2 YYREEE (reference sequence). J lost 3 bases, V lost 4 bases, and 16 bases had no gene match. CDR3 in amino acids: CASSTVAPGQPNYEQYF. As DNA, the CDR3 is TGTGCCAGCAGCACGGTAGCGCCGGGACAGCCCAACTACGAGCAGTACTTC.

CDR3 sequence reads: CASSKQGYEQYF. CDR3 coding DNA: TGTGCCAGCAGCAAACAGGGATACGAGCAGTACTTC. V gene TRBV13 combines with J gene TRBJ2-7; the D gene is possibly TRBD1 (6 bases). The germline V and J ends were trimmed by 5 bases and 4 bases, with 9 bases remaining between them. There are 12 residues in the CDR3. CDR1 and CDR2 (germline): PRHDT, FYEKMQ (reference sequence).

The J gene is TRBJ2-3, the V gene TRBV5-4; D might be TRBD2 (6 bases). Germline V gives CDR1 SGHNT, CDR2 YYREEE (reference sequence). The ends were cut back, 4 bases at V and 2 bases at J, with 11 bases in the middle. The CDR3 is made up of 14 amino acids. CDR3 sequence reads: CASSMRDSTDTQYF. The CDR3, as DNA: TGTGCCAGCAGCATGCGGGACTCCACAGATACGCAGTATTTT.

The chain has TRBV19 and TRBJ2-7; 7 bases match TRBD2. CDR3 length: 14 amino acids. Trimming removed 3 bases from V and 6 bases from J; junction bases left unmatched: 8. Germline loops: CDR1 LNHDA, CDR2 SQIVND (reference sequence). This chain's CDR3 is CASSITQGGTEQYF. For the CDR3, the DNA is TGTGCCAGTAGTATTACTCAGGGAGGGACCGAGCAGTACTTC.

The genes are TRBV29-1 and TRBJ2-3; the match to TRBD1 covers 8 bases. V trimming: 2 bases; J trimming: 6 bases; junction bases outside the gene matches: 10. The CDR3 covers 15 residues. Germline V CDR1 and CDR2: SQVTM, ANQGSEA. The CDR3 protein is CSVERGQGASDTQYF. The CDR3 bases are TGCAGCGTTGAAAGGGGCCAGGGGGCTTCGGATACGCAGTATTTT.

CDR3 nucleotides: TGTGCCAGCAGCTTCGGGGGGCCAACTGAAGCTTTCTTT. This translates into CASSFGGPTEAFF. The chain recombines TRBV5-6 with TRBJ1-1, with D perhaps matching TRBD1 (6 bases). Trimming removed 2 bases at V and 5 bases at J, with 10 bases between. Germline V gene lookup returns CDR1 SGHDT and CDR2 YYEEEE. The CDR3 is 13 amino acids.

V gene TRBV27 combines with J gene TRBJ2-7, with a weak D call TRBD1 (5 bases). The V gene lost 7 bases and the J gene lost 4 bases, with 17 bases spanning the gap. Germline V gene data show CDR1 as MNHEY and CDR2 as SMNVEV (reference sequence). This CDR3 contains 14 residues. CDR3 residues: CASMPPGKSYEQYF. CDR3 nucleotides: TGTGCCAGCATGCCCCCAGGGAAGTCTTACGAGCAGTACTTC.

The J gene is TRBJ1-5, the V gene TRBV27, with 8 bases lining up with TRBD1. V gave up 7 bases and J gave up 2 bases; unmatched junction bases: 4. This CDR3 is 14 amino acids long. CDR1 is MNHEY, CDR2 SMNVEV, per germline (reference sequence). The CDR3 loop is CASTGQGGNQPQHF. The CDR3 bases are TGTGCCAGCACCGGACAGGGAGGCAATCAGCCCCAGCATTTT.